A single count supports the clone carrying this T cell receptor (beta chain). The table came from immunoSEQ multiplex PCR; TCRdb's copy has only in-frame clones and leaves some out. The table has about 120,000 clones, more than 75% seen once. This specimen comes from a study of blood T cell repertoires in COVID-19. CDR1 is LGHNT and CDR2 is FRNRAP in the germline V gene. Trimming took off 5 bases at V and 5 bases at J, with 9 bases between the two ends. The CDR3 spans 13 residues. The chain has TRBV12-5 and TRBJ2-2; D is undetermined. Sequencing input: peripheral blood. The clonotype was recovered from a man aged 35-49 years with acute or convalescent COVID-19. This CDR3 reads CASGPLRTGELFF. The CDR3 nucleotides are TGTGCTAGTGGTCCCCTTCGGACCGGGGAGCTGTTTTTT.